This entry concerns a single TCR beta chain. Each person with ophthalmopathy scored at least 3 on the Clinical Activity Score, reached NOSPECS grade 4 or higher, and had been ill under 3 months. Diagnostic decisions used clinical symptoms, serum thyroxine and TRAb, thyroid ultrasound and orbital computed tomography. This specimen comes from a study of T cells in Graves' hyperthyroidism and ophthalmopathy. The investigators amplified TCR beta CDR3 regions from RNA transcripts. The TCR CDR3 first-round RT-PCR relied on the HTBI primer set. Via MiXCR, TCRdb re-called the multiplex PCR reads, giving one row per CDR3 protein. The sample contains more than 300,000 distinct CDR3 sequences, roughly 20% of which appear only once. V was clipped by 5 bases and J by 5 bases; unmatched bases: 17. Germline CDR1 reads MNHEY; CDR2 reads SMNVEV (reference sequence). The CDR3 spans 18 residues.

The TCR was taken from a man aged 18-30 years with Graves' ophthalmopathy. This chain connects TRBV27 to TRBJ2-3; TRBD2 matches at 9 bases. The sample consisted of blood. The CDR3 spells CASSPPIMLAGEKDTQYF. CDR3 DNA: TGTGCCAGCAGTCCCCCCATCATGTTAGCGGGGGAGAAAGATACGCAGTATTTT.